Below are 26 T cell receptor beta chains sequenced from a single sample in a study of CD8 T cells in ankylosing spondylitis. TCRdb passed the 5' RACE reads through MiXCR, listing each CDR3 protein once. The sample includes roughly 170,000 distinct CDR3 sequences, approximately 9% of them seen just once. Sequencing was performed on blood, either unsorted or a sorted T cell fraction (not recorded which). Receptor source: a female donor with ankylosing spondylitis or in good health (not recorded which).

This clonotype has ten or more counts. This CDR3 reads CASNKGTGSHNEQFF. The CDR3, as DNA: TGTGCCAGCAATAAGGGGACAGGGAGCCACAATGAGCAGTTCTTC. The genes are TRBV7-9 and TRBJ2-1, with 9 bases aligning to TRBD1. CDR3 length equals 15 residues. The junction had 9 bases not matched to a gene; V was cut back by 7 bases and J by 5 bases. CDR1 is SEHNR and CDR2 is FQNEAQ in the germline V gene (reference sequence).

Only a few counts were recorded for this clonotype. Here the CDR3 DNA reads TGCGCCAGCAGCTTGGGGCGGGAGGACCGAGATACGCAGTATTTT. It codes for CASSLGREDRDTQYF. The chain couples TRBV5-1 to TRBJ2-3; 8 nucleotides line up with TRBD2. The CDR3 covers 15 residues. V shed 0 bases and J 5 bases; nucleotides not matched to a gene: 5. Germline CDR1 reads SGHRS; CDR2 reads YFSETQ.

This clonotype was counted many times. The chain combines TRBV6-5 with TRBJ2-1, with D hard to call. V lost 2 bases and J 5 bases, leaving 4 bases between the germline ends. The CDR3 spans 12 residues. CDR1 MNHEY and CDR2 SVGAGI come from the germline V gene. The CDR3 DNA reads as TGTGCCAGCAGTTACCCTGACAATGAGCAGTTCTTC. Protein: CASSYPDNEQFF.

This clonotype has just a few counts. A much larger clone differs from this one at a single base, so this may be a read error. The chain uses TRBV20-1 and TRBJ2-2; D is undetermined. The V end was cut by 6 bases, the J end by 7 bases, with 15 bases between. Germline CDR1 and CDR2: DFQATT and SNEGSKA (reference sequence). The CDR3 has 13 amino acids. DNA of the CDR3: TGCAGTGCCGAGCAGGAGCGTGGCGGGGAGCTGTTTTTT. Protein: CSAEQERGGELFF.

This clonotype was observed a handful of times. CDR3 bases: TGTGCCAGCAGTTACAGGACAGGGGATTCACCCCTCCACTTT. It specifies CASSYRTGDSPLHF. The genes are TRBV6-5 and TRBJ1-6; 9 bases map to TRBD1. The CDR3 consists of 14 residues. The germline V gene encodes CDR1 MNHEY and CDR2 SVGAGI. Germline trimming cut 2 bases from V and 8 bases from J; bases unmatched to any gene: 1.

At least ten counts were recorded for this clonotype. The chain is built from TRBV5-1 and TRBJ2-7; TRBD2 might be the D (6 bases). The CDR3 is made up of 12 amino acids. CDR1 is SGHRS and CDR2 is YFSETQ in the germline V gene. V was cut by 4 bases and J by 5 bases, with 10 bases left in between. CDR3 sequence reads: CASSTGLNEQYF. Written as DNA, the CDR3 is TGCGCCAGCAGCACGGGACTCAACGAGCAGTACTTC.

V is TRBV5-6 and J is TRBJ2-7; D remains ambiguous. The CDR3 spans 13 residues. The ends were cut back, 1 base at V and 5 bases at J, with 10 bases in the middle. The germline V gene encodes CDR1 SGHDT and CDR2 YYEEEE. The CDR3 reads CASSLWPEDEQYF. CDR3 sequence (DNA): TGTGCCAGCAGCTTGTGGCCCGAAGACGAGCAGTACTTC.

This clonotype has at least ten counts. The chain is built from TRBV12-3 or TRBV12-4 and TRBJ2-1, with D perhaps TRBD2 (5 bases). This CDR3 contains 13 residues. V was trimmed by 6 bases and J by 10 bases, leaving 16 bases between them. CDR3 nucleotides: TGTGCCAGCAGGCTCGGGGTCCAGGTAGAGCAGTTCTTC. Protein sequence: CASRLGVQVEQFF.

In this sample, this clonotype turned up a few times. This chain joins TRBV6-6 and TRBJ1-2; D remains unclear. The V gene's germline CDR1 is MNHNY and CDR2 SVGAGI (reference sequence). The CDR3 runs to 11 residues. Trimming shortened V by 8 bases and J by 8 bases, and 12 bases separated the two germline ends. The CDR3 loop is CASAHNGGYTF. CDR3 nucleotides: TGTGCCAGCGCCCACAACGGAGGCTACACCTTC.

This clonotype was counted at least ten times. The chain's CDR3 is CATSRLVAASYNEQFF. CDR3 sequence (DNA): TGTGCCACCAGCAGATTAGTGGCGGCCTCCTACAATGAGCAGTTCTTC. The chain recombines TRBV15 with TRBJ2-1, with D unclear. Trimming stripped 2 bases from V and 0 bases from J, with 11 bases between. The CDR3 extends over 16 amino acids. CDR1 and CDR2 from the germline V gene are LNHNV and YYDKDF (reference sequence).

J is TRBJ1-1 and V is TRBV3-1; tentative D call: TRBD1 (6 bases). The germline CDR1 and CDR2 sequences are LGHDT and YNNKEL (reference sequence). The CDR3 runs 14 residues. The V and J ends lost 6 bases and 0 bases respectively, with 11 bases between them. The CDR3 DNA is TGTGCCAGCAGTCCGACAGGCTTGAACACTGAAGCTTTCTTT. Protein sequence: CASSPTGLNTEAFF.

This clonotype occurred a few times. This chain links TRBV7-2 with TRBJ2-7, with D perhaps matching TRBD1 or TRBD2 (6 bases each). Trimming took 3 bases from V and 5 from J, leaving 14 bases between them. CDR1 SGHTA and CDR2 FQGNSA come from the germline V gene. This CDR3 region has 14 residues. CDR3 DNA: TGTGCCAGCAGCTTCGGGGGCCCCCCTAACGAGCAGTACTTC. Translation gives CASSFGGPPNEQYF.

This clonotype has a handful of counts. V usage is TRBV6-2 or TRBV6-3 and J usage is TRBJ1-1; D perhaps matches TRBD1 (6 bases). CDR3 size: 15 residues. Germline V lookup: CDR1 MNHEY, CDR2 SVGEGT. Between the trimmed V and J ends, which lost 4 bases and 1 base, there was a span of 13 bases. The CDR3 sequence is CASSFRTATNTEAFF. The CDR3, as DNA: TGTGCCAGCAGTTTCAGGACAGCTACGAACACTGAAGCTTTCTTT.

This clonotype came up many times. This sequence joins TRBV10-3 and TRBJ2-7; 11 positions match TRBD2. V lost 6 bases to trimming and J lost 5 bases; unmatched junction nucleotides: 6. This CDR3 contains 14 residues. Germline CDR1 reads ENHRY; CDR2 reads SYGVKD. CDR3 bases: TGTGCCATCAGGAACCCGGGACTAGCGGACGAGCAGTACTTC. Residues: CAIRNPGLADEQYF.

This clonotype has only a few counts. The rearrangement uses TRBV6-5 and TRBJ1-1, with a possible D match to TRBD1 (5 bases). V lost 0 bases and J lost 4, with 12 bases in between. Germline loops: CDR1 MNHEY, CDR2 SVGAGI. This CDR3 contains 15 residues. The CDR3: CASSYSVGLSTEAFF. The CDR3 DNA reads TGTGCCAGCAGTTACTCTGTGGGACTAAGCACTGAAGCTTTCTTT.

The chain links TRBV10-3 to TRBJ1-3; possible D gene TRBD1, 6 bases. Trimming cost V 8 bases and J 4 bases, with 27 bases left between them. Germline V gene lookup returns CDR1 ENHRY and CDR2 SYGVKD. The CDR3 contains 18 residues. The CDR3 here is CAIEDSAWGADSGNTIYF. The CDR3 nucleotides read TGTGCCATCGAAGATTCGGCATGGGGGGCTGATTCAGGAAACACCATATATTTT.

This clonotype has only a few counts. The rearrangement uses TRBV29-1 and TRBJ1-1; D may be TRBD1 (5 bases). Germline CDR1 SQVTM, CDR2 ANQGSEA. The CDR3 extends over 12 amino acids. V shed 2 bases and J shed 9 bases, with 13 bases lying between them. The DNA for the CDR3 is TGCAGCGTTGAAAAGGGACGGTCCCAAGCTTTCTTT. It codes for CSVEKGRSQAFF. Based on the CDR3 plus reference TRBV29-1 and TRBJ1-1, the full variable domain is SAVISQKPSRDICQRGTSLTIQCQVDSQVTMMFWYRQQPGQSLTLIATANQGSEATYESGFVIDKFPISRPNLTFSTLTVSNMSPEDSSIYLCSVEKGRSQAFFGQGTRLTVV.

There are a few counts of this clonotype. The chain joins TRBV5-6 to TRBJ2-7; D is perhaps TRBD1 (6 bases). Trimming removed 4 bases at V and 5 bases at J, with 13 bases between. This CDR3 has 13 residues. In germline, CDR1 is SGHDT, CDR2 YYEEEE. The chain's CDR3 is CASSVGAGNEQYF. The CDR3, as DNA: TGTGCCAGCAGCGTGGGGGCAGGGAACGAGCAGTACTTC.

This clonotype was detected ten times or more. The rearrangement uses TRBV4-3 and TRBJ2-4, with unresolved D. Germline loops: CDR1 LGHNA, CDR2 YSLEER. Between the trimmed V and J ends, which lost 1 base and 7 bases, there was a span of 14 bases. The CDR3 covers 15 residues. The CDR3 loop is CASSQGLEPGNIQYF. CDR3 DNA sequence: TGCGCCAGCAGCCAAGGACTCGAGCCAGGCAACATTCAGTACTTC.

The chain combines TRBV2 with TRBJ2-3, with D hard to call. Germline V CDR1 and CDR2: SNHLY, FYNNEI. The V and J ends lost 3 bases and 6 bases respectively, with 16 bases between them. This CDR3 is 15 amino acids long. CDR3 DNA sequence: TGTGCCAGCAGTGATTCTATGTCCTACATCGATACGCAGTATTTT. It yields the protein CASSDSMSYIDTQYF.

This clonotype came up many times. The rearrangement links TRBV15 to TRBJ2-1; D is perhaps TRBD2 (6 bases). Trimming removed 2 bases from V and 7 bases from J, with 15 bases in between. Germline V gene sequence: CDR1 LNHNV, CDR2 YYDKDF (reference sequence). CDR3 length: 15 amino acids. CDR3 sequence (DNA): TGTGCCACCAGCAGAAAAGGGGACTCCGGGAATGAGCAGTTCTTC. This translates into CATSRKGDSGNEQFF.

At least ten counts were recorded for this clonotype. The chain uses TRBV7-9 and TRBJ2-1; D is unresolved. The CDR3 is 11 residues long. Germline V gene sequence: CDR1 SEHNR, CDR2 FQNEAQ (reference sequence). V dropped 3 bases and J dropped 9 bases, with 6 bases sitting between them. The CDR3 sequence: CASSLVAEQFF. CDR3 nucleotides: TGTGCCAGCAGCTTGGTGGCTGAGCAGTTCTTC.

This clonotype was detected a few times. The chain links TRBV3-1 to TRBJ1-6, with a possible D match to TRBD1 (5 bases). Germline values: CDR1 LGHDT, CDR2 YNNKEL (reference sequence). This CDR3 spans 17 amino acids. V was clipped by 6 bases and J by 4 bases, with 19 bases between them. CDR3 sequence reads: CASSGGVGLPYNSPLHF. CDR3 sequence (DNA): TGTGCCAGCAGTGGGGGAGTGGGTCTTCCGTATAATTCACCCCTCCACTTT.

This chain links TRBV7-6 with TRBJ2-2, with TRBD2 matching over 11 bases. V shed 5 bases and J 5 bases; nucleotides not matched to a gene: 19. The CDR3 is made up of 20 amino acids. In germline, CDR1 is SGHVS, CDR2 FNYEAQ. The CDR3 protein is CASSTRQGGRTSGWTGELFF. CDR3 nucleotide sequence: TGTGCCAGCAGCACCCGACAGGGGGGACGGACTAGCGGGTGGACCGGGGAGCTGTTTTTT.

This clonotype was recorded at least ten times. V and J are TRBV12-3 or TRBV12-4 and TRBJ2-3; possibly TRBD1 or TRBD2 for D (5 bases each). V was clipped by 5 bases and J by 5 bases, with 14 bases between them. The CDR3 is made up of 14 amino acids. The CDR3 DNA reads TGTGCCAGCAGTCCCCCTGGGACGGGAGATACGCAGTATTTT. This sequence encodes CASSPPGTGDTQYF.

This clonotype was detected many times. CDR3 bases: TGTGCCAGCAGCAAAGAGCGGGTAGCCAAAAACATTCAGTACTTC. This codes for CASSKERVAKNIQYF. The chain employs TRBV21-1 and TRBJ2-4. TRBV21-1 is assigned pseudogene status. The CDR3 sequence is 15 residues long.